This T cell receptor (beta chain) is from a study of T cell responses to AZD1222 COVID-19 vaccine. Both about-4-week and about-12-week second-dose recipients were combined. Study-wide points: Across the whole spike, CD4 TCRs peaked at regions 160-218 and 743-854.

V lost 2 bases and J lost 9, with 14 bases in between. The CDR3 spans 14 residues. Germline V lookup: CDR1 MNHEY, CDR2 SVGAGI. The repertoire was sequenced with immunoSEQ multiplex PCR; TCRdb's copy has only in-frame clones and lacks some. This repertoire shows roughly 96,000 clones, over 75% found once; its top ten account for 9% to 14%. Details on this clone: The antigen is unknown.

This TCR derives from an adult who received the AZD1222 COVID-19 vaccine. The sequenced sample was peripheral blood, obtained 28 days after the second AZD1222 dose. This rearrangement joins TRBV6-5 to TRBJ1-5, with a tentative D call TRBD1 (5 bases). The CDR3 nucleotides read TGTGCCAGCAGTTACGGGGACGGTTCGCGGCCCCAGCATTTT. This codes for CASSYGDGSRPQHF.